The present T cell receptor beta chain was sequenced within a study of a mutant IDH1 vaccine in newly diagnosed glioma. Sequencing used immunoSEQ multiplex PCR; TCRdb keeps in-frame clones, though not all of them. This sample has about 62,000 clones, with 75% to 90% found just once. Time point denoted: week 47, end of study. Doses consisted of 300 ug of mutant IDH1 20-mer peptide each, paired with topical imiquimod. Trimming removed 1 base from V and 15 bases from J; junction bases left unmatched: 10. This CDR3 is 14 amino acids long. The germline gives CDR1 SGHVS, CDR2 FNYEAQ. On this clone itself: What it recognizes is unknown.

Sequencing used PBMCs, obtained from a glioma patient whose treatment included an IDH1 peptide vaccine. The clonotype was recovered from a man aged 25 to 45 with glioma. The chain is built from TRBV7-6 and TRBJ2-1; 9 positions match TRBD1. The CDR3 DNA reads as TGTGCCAGCAGCTTAGAGCCCGGACAGGGGACTGCGTTCTTC. The encoded protein is CASSLEPGQGTAFF.